These 28 T cell receptor beta chains share one sample of origin, sequenced in a study of T-cell memory formation after mild COVID-19. TCRdb itself ran the 5' RACE reads through MiXCR, one entry per CDR3 protein. The sample consists of about 470,000 distinct CDR3 sequences, around a sixth of them appearing once. The sequenced material came from PBMCs or a T cell subset sorted from them (not recorded which). Receptors originate from an adult woman who had mild COVID-19 (a few samples of this study predate the infection). Cell type and time point are not known.

The chain has TRBV6-5 and TRBJ2-1, with TRBD2 matching over 13 bases. Trimming at V came to 4 bases and at J to 6 bases, leaving 0 bases not matched to a gene. From germline, CDR1 is MNHEY and CDR2 SVGAGI. The CDR3 has 14 residues. The CDR3 DNA reads as TGTGCCAGCAGTTGGACTAGCGGGAGCAATGAGCAGTTCTTC. This codes for CASSWTSGSNEQFF.

This chain links TRBV5-1 with TRBJ2-2; D gene ambiguous. The CDR3 consists of 15 residues. Germline CDR1 reads SGHRS; CDR2 reads YFSETQ. The ends were cut back, 1 base at V and 1 base at J, with 8 bases in the middle. The CDR3 is CASSLRTGNTGELFF. Here the CDR3 DNA reads TGCGCCAGCAGCTTGAGGACGGGGAACACCGGGGAGCTGTTTTTT.

This clonotype was counted only a few times. V gene TRBV6-2 or TRBV6-3 combines with J gene TRBJ2-5; 7 bases align to TRBD1. The CDR3 sequence is 16 residues long. Germline V gene lookup returns CDR1 MNHEY and CDR2 SVGEGT. After removal of 6 bases from V and 1 base from J, the junction contained 11 bases not matched to a gene. The CDR3, as DNA: TGTGCCAGCAGCCAAGGACAGGCGCAGATCCAAGAGACCCAGTACTTC. It yields the protein CASSQGQAQIQETQYF.

J is TRBJ2-2 and V is TRBV7-7, with D uncertain. Germline CDR1 reads SSHAT; CDR2 reads FNYEAQ (reference sequence). This CDR3 region has 15 residues. Trimming took 2 bases from V and 1 from J, leaving 8 bases between them. The CDR3 DNA sequence: TGTGCCAGCAGCTTAAGGGCAGGGAACACCGGGGAGCTGTTTTTT. This gives the protein CASSLRAGNTGELFF.

J is TRBJ2-1 and V is TRBV20-1; 7 bases are a match to TRBD2. Germline trimming cut 5 bases from V and 2 bases from J; bases unmatched to any gene: 3. Per germline, CDR1 DFQATT and CDR2 SNEGSKA (reference sequence). This CDR3 contains 13 residues. For the CDR3, the DNA is TGCAGTGCTGAACTAGCGACCTACAATGAGCAGTTCTTC. Amino acids: CSAELATYNEQFF.

This chain connects TRBV19 to TRBJ2-1; maybe TRBD1 (5 bases). Germline CDR1 reads LNHDA; CDR2 reads SQIVND (reference sequence). Trimming took 5 bases from V and 0 from J, leaving 20 bases between them. The CDR3 contains 18 residues. The CDR3 DNA follows: TGTGCCAGTAGTTCCCAGGGCCTGAAAAGTAACTCCTACAATGAGCAGTTCTTC. It translates to CASSSQGLKSNSYNEQFF.

V gene TRBV20-1 combines with J gene TRBJ2-1; 11 positions agree with TRBD2. CDR1 and CDR2 from the germline V gene are DFQATT and SNEGSKA (reference sequence). V shed 6 bases, J shed 1 base, and the junction held 14 bases outside the gene matches. The length of the CDR3 is 18 residues. CDR3 coding DNA: TGCAGTGCCTGGCCAGCTAGCGGGGGGCCTGTATCCTACAATGAGCAGTTCTTC. Translation: CSAWPASGGPVSYNEQFF.

The chain joins TRBV6-5 to TRBJ2-3; 9 bases match TRBD1. V was pared by 5 bases and J by 1 base, with 7 bases of the junction left unmatched. This CDR3 has 16 amino acids. Germline CDR1 reads MNHEY; CDR2 reads SVGAGI. CDR3 amino acids: CASSTGQGKGTDTQYF. For the CDR3, the DNA is TGTGCCAGCAGTACCGGACAGGGGAAAGGCACAGATACGCAGTATTTT.

This clonotype was seen a few times. V and J are TRBV4-1 and TRBJ1-2, with 7 bases that match TRBD1. Per the germline V gene, CDR1 is MGHRA and CDR2 is YSYEKL. V lost 5 bases and J lost 5; bases outside the gene matches: 5. This CDR3 comprises 13 residues. The CDR3 spells CASSTGTAYGYTF. The CDR3 region has the DNA TGCGCCAGCAGCACCGGGACAGCGTATGGCTACACCTTC.

The chain combines TRBV5-1 with TRBJ1-4; TRBD1 aligns across 7 bases. From germline, CDR1 is SGHRS and CDR2 YFSETQ. V shed 4 bases, J shed 3 bases, and the junction held 3 bases outside the gene matches. CDR3 size: 14 residues. The CDR3 bases are TGCGCCAGCAGCCCGGGACAGTCTAATGAAAAACTGTTTTTT. Its translation is CASSPGQSNEKLFF.

This clonotype was observed a few times. The V and J genes are TRBV9 and TRBJ2-1; D might be TRBD1 or TRBD2, each matching 5 bases. With 2 bases removed from V and 7 bases from J, the gap between germline ends came to 19 bases. The CDR3 totals 16 residues. Germline V lookup: CDR1 SGDLS, CDR2 YYNGEE. CDR3 sequence reads: CASSVPRDGKRNEQFF. CDR3 in DNA: TGTGCCAGCAGCGTCCCCCGGGACGGCAAAAGGAATGAGCAGTTCTTC.

The gene calls are TRBV4-1 and TRBJ2-5, with 11 nucleotides matching TRBD2. Per the germline V gene, CDR1 is MGHRA and CDR2 is YSYEKL. The CDR3 is made up of 16 amino acids. The V segment lost 4 bases and the J segment 4 bases; nucleotides outside the gene matches: 8. The CDR3: CASSPFASGRRETQYF. CDR3 DNA sequence: TGCGCCAGCAGCCCTTTCGCTAGCGGGAGGAGAGAGACCCAGTACTTC.

The chain joins TRBV12-3 or TRBV12-4 to TRBJ1-5; 8 bases are shared with TRBD1. V was clipped by 6 bases and J by 6 bases; unmatched bases: 7. This CDR3 comprises 14 residues. In DNA, the CDR3 is TGTGCCAGCAGACATTCGACAGGGGTTCAGCCCCAGCATTTT. Its translation: CASRHSTGVQPQHF.

The V call is TRBV5-4, the J call TRBJ2-7, with D possibly matching TRBD2 (5 bases). The CDR3 spans 15 residues. V was clipped by 5 bases and J by 3 bases, with 18 bases between them. Germline values: CDR1 SGHNT, CDR2 YYREEE (reference sequence). CDR3 sequence reads: CASSLGLPEVYEQYF. The CDR3 DNA is TGTGCCAGCAGTTTAGGACTTCCCGAGGTCTACGAGCAGTACTTC.

This rearrangement joins TRBV6-5 to TRBJ2-1; D is possibly TRBD2 (6 bases). V lost 6 bases to trimming and J lost 10 bases, with 16 bases between them. CDR3 length: 13 amino acids. Per germline, CDR1 MNHEY and CDR2 SVGAGI. The CDR3 loop is CASRLAWRKEQFF. In DNA form, the CDR3 reads TGTGCCAGCAGACTAGCATGGAGGAAGGAGCAGTTCTTC.

The table lists this clonotype with a few counts. This sequence joins TRBV5-6 and TRBJ2-1, with TRBD2 matching over 12 bases. Germline values: CDR1 SGHDT, CDR2 YYEEEE. CDR3 size: 16 residues. Trimming took 0 bases from V and 8 from J; bases not matched to a gene: 6. This chain's CDR3 is CASSLVGLAGRDEQFF. Here the CDR3 DNA reads TGTGCCAGCAGCTTGGTAGGACTAGCGGGAAGGGATGAGCAGTTCTTC.

This rearrangement joins TRBV15 to TRBJ2-1; D not resolved. This CDR3 contains 12 residues. The germline CDR1 and CDR2 sequences are LNHNV and YYDKDF (reference sequence). Trimming took off 5 bases at V and 8 bases at J, with 10 bases between the two ends. The CDR3 spells CATSFQTDEQFF. For the CDR3, the DNA is TGTGCCACCAGCTTCCAGACTGATGAGCAGTTCTTC.

The V and J genes are TRBV27 and TRBJ2-5; D ambiguous. The CDR3 consists of 13 residues. The V and J ends lost 2 bases and 7 bases respectively, with 11 bases between them. Per germline, CDR1 MNHEY and CDR2 SMNVEV (reference sequence). The CDR3 bases are TGTGCCAGCAGTTTAGGCTCCTCTGCGACCCAGTACTTC. Translated, it gives CASSLGSSATQYF.

This clonotype was seen a single time. This rearrangement joins TRBV20-1 to TRBJ2-4, with D uncertain. V lost 4 bases to trimming and J lost 4 bases, with 11 bases between them. From germline, CDR1 is DFQATT and CDR2 SNEGSKA (reference sequence). There are 13 residues in the CDR3. DNA for the CDR3: TGCAGTGCTATATGGCTACCGAAAAACATTCAGTACTTC. As protein: CSAIWLPKNIQYF.

This clonotype was seen more than once but under ten times. This chain uses TRBV9 with TRBJ2-7; D gene ambiguous. Germline V gene sequence: CDR1 SGDLS, CDR2 YYNGEE. With 5 bases removed from V and 0 bases from J, the gap between germline ends came to 12 bases. This CDR3 is built from 14 residues. CDR3 residues: CASSVASSSYEQYF. In DNA form, the CDR3 reads TGTGCCAGCAGTGTGGCATCCTCCTCCTACGAGCAGTACTTC.

This clonotype was seen a few times. The gene calls are TRBV12-3 or TRBV12-4 and TRBJ2-4; tentative D call: TRBD1 (5 bases). V dropped 0 bases and J dropped 6 bases, with 12 bases sitting between them. The CDR3 loop spans 15 amino acids. The CDR3 loop reads CASSLAQGNRNIQYF. The CDR3 DNA reads TGTGCCAGCAGTTTAGCGCAGGGTAACAGAAACATTCAGTACTTC.

This sequence joins TRBV7-6 and TRBJ1-6, with 9 bases lining up with TRBD1. Germline V gives CDR1 SGHVS, CDR2 FNYEAQ. The CDR3 has 15 amino acids. The V and J ends lost 5 bases and 6 bases, in that order; junction bases with no gene match: 5. In DNA form, the CDR3 reads TGTGCCAGCAGCCGCGGACAGGGGAGTAATTCACCCCTCCACTTT. Translation: CASSRGQGSNSPLHF.

The rearrangement uses TRBV7-2 and TRBJ1-5; possible D gene TRBD1, 5 bases. This CDR3 spans 12 amino acids. CDR1 is SGHTA, CDR2 FQGNSA, per germline. With 4 bases removed from V and 9 bases from J, the gap between germline ends came to 10 bases. The CDR3 is CASSSSGGPQHF. CDR3 coding DNA: TGTGCCAGCAGCTCTAGCGGGGGGCCCCAGCATTTT. The entire variable domain, with the rest obtained from reference TRBV7-2 and TRBJ1-5, is as follows: GAGVSQSPSNKVTEKGKDVELRCDPISGHTALYWYRQSLGQGLEFLIYFQGNSAPDKSGLPSDRFSAERTGGSVSTLTIQRTQQEDSAVYLCASSSSGGPQHFGDGTRLSIL.

V and J are TRBV7-9 and TRBJ1-1; D uncertain. In germline, CDR1 is SEHNR, CDR2 FQNEAQ (reference sequence). CDR3 length equals 12 residues. V dropped 4 bases and J dropped 5 bases, with 8 bases sitting between them. CDR3 coding DNA: TGTGCCAGCAGCTCTGTCCTAACTGAAGCTTTCTTT. This codes for CASSSVLTEAFF.

This clonotype was counted only a few times. V is TRBV7-9 and J is TRBJ2-5, with D unclear. The CDR3 totals 12 residues. V shed 4 bases and J shed 5 bases, with 8 bases lying between them. CDR1 SEHNR and CDR2 FQNEAQ come from the germline V gene (reference sequence). CDR3 DNA sequence: TGTGCCAGCAGCTCATCGTGGGAGACCCAGTACTTC. This translates into CASSSSWETQYF.

A few counts support this clonotype. V gene TRBV7-2 combines with J gene TRBJ1-5, with 7 positions matching TRBD1. The germline gives CDR1 SGHTA, CDR2 FQGNSA. There are 15 residues in the CDR3. J was trimmed by 0 bases and V by 6 bases; bases with no gene match: 5. The CDR3 is CASRQTGNSNQPQHF. The CDR3 region has the DNA TGTGCCAGCAGGCAGACAGGGAATAGCAATCAGCCCCAGCATTTT. The variable domain in full, with the rest retrieved from reference TRBV7-2 and TRBJ1-5, is GAGVSQSPSNKVTEKGKDVELRCDPISGHTALYWYRQSLGQGLEFLIYFQGNSAPDKSGLPSDRFSAERTGGSVSTLTIQRTQQEDSAVYLCASRQTGNSNQPQHFGDGTRLSIL.

This clonotype was detected only a few times. This sequence joins TRBV3-1 and TRBJ2-7; D gene unclear. CDR1 and CDR2 (germline): LGHDT, YNNKEL (reference sequence). This CDR3 contains 14 residues. V gave up 1 base and J gave up 2 bases, with 9 bases separating them. The CDR3 reads CASSQGPGTYEQYF. CDR3 DNA sequence: TGTGCCAGCAGCCAAGGTCCCGGTACCTACGAGCAGTACTTC.

The genes are TRBV4-1 and TRBJ2-1, with D possibly TRBD1 on 6 matching bases. V gave up 4 bases and J gave up 10 bases, with 20 bases separating them. CDR1 is MGHRA, CDR2 YSYEKL, per germline. The CDR3 is 15 amino acids. CDR3 in DNA: TGCGCCAGCAGCCGCCTATTAACAGGGTTTCGGGAGCAGTTCTTC. Residues: CASSRLLTGFREQFF.